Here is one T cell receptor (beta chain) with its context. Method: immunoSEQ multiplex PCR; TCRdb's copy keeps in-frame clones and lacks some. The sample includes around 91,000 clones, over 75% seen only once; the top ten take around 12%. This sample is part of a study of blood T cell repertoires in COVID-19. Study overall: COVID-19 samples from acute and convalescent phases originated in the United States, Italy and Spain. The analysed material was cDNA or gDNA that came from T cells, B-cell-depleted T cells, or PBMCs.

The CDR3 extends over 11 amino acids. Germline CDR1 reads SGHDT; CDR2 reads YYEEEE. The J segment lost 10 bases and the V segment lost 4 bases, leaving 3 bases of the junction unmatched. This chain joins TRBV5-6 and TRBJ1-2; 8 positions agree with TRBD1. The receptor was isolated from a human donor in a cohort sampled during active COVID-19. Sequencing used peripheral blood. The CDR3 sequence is CASSETGVYTF. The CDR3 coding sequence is TGTGCCAGCAGCGAGACAGGGGTCTACACCTTC.